Reported below is one T cell receptor (beta chain). This entry belongs to a study of blood T cell repertoires in COVID-19. The overall study: From T cells, B-cell-depleted T cells, or PBMCs came the material, which was cDNA or gDNA.

Deletions cut 0 bases from V and 5 bases from J, with 12 bases between. The CDR3 totals 14 residues. The V gene's germline CDR1 is SGDLS and CDR2 YYNGEE. As processed by the authors: Estimation of nucleated cell counts relied on the amplification of reference gene primers. Profiling relied on immunoSEQ multiplex PCR, and the TCRdb table lists in-frame clones only, not all of them. Clonal size and the V and J genes are those of that table, whereas D and trimming came from the DNA. The repertoire consists of roughly 100,000 clones, with 75% to 95% occurring once and the leading ten covering 5% to 6.5%.

V and J are TRBV9 and TRBJ2-7; the D gene is possibly TRBD2 (5 bases). This receptor was identified in a human donor in a cohort sampled during active COVID-19. The source material was peripheral blood. The CDR3 sequence: CASSVAGIGHEQYF. CDR3 in DNA: TGTGCCAGCAGCGTAGCGGGGATAGGCCACGAGCAGTACTTC.